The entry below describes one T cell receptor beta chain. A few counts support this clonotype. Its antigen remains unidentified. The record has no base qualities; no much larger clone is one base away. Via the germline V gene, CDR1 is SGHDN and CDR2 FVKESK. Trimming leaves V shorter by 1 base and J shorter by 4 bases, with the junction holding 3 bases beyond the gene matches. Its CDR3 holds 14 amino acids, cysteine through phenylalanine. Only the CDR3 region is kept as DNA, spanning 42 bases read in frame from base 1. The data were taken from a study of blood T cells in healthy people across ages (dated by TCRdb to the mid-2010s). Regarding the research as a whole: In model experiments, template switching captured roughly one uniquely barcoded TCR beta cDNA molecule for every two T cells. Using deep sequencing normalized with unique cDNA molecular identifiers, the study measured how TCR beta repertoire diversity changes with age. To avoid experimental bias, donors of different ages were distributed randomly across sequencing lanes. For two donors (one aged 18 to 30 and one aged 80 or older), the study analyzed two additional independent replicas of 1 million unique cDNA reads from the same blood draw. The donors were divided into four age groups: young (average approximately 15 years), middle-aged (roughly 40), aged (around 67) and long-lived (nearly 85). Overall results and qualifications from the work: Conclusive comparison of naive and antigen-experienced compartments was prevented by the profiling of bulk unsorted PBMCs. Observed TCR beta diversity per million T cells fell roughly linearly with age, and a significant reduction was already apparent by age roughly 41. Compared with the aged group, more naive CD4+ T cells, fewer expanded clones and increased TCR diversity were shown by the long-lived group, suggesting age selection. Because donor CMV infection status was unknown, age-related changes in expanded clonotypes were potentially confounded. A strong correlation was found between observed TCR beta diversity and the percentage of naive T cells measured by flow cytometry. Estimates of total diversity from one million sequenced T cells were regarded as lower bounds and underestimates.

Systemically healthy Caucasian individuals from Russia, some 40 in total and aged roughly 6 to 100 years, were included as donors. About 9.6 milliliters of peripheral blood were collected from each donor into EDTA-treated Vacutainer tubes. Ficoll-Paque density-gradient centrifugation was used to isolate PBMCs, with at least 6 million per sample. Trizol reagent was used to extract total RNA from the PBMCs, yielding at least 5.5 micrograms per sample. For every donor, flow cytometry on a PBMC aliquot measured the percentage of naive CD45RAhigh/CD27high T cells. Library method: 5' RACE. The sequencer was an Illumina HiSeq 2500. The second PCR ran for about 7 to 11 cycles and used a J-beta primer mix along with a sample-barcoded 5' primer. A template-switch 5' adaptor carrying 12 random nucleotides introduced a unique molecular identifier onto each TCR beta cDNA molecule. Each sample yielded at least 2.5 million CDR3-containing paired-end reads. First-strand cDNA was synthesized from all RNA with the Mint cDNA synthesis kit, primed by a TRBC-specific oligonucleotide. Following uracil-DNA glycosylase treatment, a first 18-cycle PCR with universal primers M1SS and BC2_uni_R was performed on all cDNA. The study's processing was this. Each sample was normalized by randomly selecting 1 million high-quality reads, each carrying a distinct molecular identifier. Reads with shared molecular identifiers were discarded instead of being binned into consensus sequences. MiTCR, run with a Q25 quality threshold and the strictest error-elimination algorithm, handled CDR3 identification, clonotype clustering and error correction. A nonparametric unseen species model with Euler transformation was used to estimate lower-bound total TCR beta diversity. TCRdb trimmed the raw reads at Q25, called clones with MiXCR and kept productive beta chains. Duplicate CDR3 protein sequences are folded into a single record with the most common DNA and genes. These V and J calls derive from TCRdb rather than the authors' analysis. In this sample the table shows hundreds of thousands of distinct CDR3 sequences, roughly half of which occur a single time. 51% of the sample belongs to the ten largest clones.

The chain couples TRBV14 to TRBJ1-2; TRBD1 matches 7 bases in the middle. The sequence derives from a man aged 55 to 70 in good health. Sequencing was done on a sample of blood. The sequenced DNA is TGTGCCAGCAGCCAAGTTACAGGGGCCTATGGCTACACCTTC. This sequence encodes CASSQVTGAYGYTF. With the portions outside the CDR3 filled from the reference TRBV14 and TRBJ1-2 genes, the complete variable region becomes EAGVTQFPSHSVIEKGQTVTLRCDPISGHDNLYWYRRVMGKEIKFLLHFVKESKQDESGMPNNRFLAERTGGTYSTLKVQPAELEDSGVYFCASSQVTGAYGYTFGSGTRLTVV.